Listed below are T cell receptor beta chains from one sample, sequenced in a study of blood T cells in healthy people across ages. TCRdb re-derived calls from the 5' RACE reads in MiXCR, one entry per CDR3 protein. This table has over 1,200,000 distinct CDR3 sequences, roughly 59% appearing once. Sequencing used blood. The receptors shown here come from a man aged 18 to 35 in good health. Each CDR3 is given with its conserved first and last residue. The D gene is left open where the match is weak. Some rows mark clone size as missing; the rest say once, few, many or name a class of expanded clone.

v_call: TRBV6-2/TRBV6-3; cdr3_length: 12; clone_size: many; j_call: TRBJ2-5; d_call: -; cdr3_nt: TGTGCCAGCAGTTACCCCGAAGAGACCCAGTACTTC; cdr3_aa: CASSYPEETQYF
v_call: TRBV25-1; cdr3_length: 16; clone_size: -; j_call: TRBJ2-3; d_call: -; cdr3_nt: TGTGCCAGCAGTGAATTGGGGCACAGGGGCACAGATACGCAGTATTTT; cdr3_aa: CASSELGHRGTDTQYF
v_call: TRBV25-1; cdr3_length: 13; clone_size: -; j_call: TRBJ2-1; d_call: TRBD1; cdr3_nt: TGTGCCAGCGCCGAGAGGGGGCGAAATGAGCAGTTCTTC; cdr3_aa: CASAERGRNEQFF
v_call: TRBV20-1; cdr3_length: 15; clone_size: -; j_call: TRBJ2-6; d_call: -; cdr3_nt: TGCAGTGCTAGACGGACACTCTCTGGGGCCAACGTCCTGACTTTC; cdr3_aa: CSARRTLSGANVLTF
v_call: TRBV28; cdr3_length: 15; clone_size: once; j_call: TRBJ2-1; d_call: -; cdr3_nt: TGTGCCAGCAGCTCAACTTGGACTGAACAAGGTGAGCAGTTCTTC; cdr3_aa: CASSSTWTEQGEQFF
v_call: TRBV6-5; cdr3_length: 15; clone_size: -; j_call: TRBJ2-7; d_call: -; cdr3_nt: TGTGCCGGCAGTTACTCGACTAGTGGCTCCTACGAGCAGTACTTC; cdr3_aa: CAGSYSTSGSYEQYF
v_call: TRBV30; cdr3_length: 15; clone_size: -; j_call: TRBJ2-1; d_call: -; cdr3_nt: TGTGCCTGGAGCCGGGGACGGGAGCGGTCCGATGAGCAGTTCTTC; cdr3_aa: CAWSRGRERSDEQFF
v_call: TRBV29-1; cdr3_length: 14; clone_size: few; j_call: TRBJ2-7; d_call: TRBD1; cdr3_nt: TGCAGCGTTGGGGCCCTCGACAGGGTCGACGAGCAGTACTTC; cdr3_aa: CSVGALDRVDEQYF
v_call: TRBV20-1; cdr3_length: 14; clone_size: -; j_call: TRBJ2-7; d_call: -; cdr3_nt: TGCAGTGCTAGAGTTGGGGGGGCATCCTACGAGCAGTACTTC; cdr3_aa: CSARVGGASYEQYF
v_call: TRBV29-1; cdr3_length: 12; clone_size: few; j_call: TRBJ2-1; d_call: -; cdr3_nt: TGCAGCGTTCCCTCTTCTTACAATGAGCAGTTCTTC; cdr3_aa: CSVPSSYNEQFF
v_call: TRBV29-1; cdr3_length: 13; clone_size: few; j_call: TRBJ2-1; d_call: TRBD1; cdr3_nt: TGCAGCGTTGAGGACAGGCTTTACAATGAGCAGTTCTTC; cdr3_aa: CSVEDRLYNEQFF
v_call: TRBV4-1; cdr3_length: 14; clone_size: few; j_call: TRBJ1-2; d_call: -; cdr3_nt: TGCGCCAGCAGCCAAGAGGGGACCATTTATGGCTACACCTTC; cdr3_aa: CASSQEGTIYGYTF
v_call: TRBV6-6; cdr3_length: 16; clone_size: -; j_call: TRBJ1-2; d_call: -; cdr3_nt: TGTGCCAGCAGTTACTTACCGCGGGGGGTTAACTATGGCTACACCTTC; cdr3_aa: CASSYLPRGVNYGYTF
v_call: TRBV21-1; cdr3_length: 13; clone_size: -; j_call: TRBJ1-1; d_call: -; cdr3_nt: TGTGCCAGCAGCAAAGTGGGCGACACTGAAGCTTTCTTT; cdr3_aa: CASSKVGDTEAFF
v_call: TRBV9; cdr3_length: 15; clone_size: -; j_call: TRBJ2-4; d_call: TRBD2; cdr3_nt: TGTGCCAGCAGCGCCGACGGACTAGCTAAAAACATTCAGTACTTC; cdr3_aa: CASSADGLAKNIQYF
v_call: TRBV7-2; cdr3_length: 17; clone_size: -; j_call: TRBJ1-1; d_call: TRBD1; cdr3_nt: TGTGCCAGCAGCTTAGCCTCCTGGACAGGATTGAACACTGAAGCTTTCTTT; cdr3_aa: CASSLASWTGLNTEAFF
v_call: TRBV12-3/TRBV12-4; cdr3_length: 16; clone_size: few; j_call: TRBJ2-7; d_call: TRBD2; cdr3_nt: TGTGCCAGCAGTTCCCTCAGCGGGGGGTCCTACAATGAGCAGTACTTC; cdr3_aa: CASSSLSGGSYNEQYF
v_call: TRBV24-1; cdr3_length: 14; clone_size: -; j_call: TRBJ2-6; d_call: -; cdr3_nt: TGTGCCACCAGTGACGCGGGGGGGGCCAACGTCCTGACTTTC; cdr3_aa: CATSDAGGANVLTF
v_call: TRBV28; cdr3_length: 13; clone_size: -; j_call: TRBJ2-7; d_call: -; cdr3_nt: TGTGCCAGCAGTTTCCCGCCCTTCTACGAGCAGTACTTC; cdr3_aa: CASSFPPFYEQYF
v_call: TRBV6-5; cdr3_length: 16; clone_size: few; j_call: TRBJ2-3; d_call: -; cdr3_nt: TGTGCCAGCAGTTACTCACTCGACCACCCAAGGGATACGCAGTATTTT; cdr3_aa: CASSYSLDHPRDTQYF
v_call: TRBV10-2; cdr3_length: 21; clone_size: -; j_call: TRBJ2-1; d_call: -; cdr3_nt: TGCGCCAGCAGTGGGAATATCAGGGGTCCCTCTACCCTTATCACCTACAATGAGCAGTTCTTC; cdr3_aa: CASSGNIRGPSTLITYNEQFF
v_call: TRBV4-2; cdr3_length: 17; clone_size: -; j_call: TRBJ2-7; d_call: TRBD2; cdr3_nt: TGTGCCAGCAGCCAAGATCGGGAGACTAGCGGGACCCACGAGCAGTACTTC; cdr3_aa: CASSQDRETSGTHEQYF
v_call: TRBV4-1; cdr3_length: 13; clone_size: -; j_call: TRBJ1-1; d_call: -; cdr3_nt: TGCGCCAGCAGCACCCCCAGGGCCACCGAAGCTTTCTTT; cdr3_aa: CASSTPRATEAFF
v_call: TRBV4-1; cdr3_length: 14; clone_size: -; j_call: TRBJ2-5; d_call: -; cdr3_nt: TGCGCCAGCAGCCAAGATCCGGGACCGAGAGAGCAGTACTTC; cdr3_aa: CASSQDPGPREQYF
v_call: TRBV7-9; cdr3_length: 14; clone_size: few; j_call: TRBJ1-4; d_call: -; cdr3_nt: TGTGCCAGCACCCCGAGGAACAGTGGCGAAAAACTGTTTTTT; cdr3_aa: CASTPRNSGEKLFF
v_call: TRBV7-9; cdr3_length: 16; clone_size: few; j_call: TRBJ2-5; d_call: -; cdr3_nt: TGTGCCAGCAGCTTACGCCAGGGGCTACCCTTAGAGACCCAGTACTTC; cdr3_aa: CASSLRQGLPLETQYF
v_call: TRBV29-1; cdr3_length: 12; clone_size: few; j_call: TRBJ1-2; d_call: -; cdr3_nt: TGCAGCGTTTCATTGCGAACCTATGGCTACACCTTC; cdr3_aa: CSVSLRTYGYTF
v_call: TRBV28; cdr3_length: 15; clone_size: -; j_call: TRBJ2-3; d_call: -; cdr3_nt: TGTGCCAGCAGTTCGGAGGGGGGGCCATATGATACGCAGTATTTT; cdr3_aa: CASSSEGGPYDTQYF
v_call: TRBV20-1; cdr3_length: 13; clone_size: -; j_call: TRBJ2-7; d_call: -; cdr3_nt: TGCAGTGCTAGAGTACCAACGGACTACGAGCAGTACTTC; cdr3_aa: CSARVPTDYEQYF
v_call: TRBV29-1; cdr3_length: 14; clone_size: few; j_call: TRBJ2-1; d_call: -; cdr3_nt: TGCAGCGTTCGGGGAGTTAGCTCCTACAATGAGCAGTTCTTC; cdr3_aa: CSVRGVSSYNEQFF
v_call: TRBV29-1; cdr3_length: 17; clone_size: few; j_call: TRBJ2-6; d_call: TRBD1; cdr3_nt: TGCAGCGTTTCTCCGGGACAGGGGTTCTCTGGGGCCAACGTCCTGACTTTC; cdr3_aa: CSVSPGQGFSGANVLTF
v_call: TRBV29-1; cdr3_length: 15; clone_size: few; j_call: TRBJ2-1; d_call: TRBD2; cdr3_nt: TGCAGCGTCAATGGACTAGCGGGGGATCCCAATGAGCAGTTCTTC; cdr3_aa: CSVNGLAGDPNEQFF
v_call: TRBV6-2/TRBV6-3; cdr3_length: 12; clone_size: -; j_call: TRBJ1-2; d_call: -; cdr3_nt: TGTGCCAGCACCTCCTTACGGGGCGGCTACACCTTC; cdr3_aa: CASTSLRGGYTF
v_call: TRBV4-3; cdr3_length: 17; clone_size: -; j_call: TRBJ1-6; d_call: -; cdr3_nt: TGCGCCAGCAGCCAATTATACCGGGACCAATATAATTCACCCCTCCACTTT; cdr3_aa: CASSQLYRDQYNSPLHF
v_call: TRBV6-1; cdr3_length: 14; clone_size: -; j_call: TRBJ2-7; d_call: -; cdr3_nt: TGTGCCAGCAGTGAAAAGTGGGGCAATCACGAGCAGTACTTC; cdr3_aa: CASSEKWGNHEQYF
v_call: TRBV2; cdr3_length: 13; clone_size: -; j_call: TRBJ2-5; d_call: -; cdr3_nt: TGTGCCAGCAGTGATCTTTCTAGATATCAGCAGTACTTC; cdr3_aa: CASSDLSRYQQYF
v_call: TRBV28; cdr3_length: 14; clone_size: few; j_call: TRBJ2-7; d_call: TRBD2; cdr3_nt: TGTGCCAGCACTCCGGGACTAGTTTTCTACGAGCAGTACTTC; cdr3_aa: CASTPGLVFYEQYF
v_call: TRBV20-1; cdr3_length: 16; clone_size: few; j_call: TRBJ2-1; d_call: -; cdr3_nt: TGCAGTGCTAGAGAGCGGCTTCCCCTCTCCTACAATGAGCAGTTCTTC; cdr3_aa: CSARERLPLSYNEQFF
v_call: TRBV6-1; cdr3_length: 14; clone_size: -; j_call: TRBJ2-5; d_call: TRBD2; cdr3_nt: TGTGCCAGCTTCGGGCCTAGCGGCCAAGAGACCCAGTACTTC; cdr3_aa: CASFGPSGQETQYF
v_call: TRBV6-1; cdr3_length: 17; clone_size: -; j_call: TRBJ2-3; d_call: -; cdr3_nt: TGTGCCAGCAGGCTGTCGGGCGCAAACCCTAGTACAGATACGCAGTATTTT; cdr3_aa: CASRLSGANPSTDTQYF
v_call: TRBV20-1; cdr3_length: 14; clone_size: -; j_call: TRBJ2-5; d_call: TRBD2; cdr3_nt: TGCAGTGCTAGGCGGGGGGGGCCCCGGGAGACCCAGTACTTC; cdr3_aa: CSARRGGPRETQYF
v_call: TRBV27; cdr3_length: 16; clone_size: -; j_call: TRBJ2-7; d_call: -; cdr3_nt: TGTGCCAGCAGTTTAAAGGCGCCAGGGGATTCCTACGAGCAGTACTTC; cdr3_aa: CASSLKAPGDSYEQYF
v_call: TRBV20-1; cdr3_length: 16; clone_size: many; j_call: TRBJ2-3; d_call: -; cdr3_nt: TGCAGTGCTAGAGATCCCTTGGACTCTCGACGGGATACGCAGTATTTT; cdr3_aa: CSARDPLDSRRDTQYF
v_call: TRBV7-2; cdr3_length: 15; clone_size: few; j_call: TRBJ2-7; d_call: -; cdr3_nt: TGTGCCAGCAGCTCCGATCCCCCAAGCTCCTACGAGCAGTACTTC; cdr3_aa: CASSSDPPSSYEQYF
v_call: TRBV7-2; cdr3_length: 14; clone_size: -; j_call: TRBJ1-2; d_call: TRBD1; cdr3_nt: TGTGCCAGCAGCCCGGGACAGCCCTCCCTTGGCTACACCTTC; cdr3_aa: CASSPGQPSLGYTF
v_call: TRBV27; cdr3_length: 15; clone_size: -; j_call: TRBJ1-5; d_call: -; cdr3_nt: TGTGCCAGCAGTCCTAGCGTCGGCCTCAATCAGCCCCAGCATTTT; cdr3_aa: CASSPSVGLNQPQHF
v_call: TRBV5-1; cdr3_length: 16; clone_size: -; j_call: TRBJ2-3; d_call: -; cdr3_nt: TGCGCCAGCAGGGTGGTCGGTGGGAAGCCCTCAGATACGCAGTATTTT; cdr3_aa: CASRVVGGKPSDTQYF
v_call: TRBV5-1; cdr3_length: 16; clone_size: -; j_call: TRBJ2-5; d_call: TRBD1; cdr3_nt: TGCGCCAGCAGCTTGGTAGGGACAGGGGTCCAAGAGACCCAGTACTTC; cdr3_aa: CASSLVGTGVQETQYF